Presented here are 3 T cell receptor beta chains from one specimen sequenced in a study of blood T cell repertoires in COVID-19. Generated by immunoSEQ multiplex PCR, the TCRdb table keeps only in-frame clones and is missing some. This table has 80,000 to 100,000 clones, 70% to 90% appearing once. Sequenced sample: peripheral blood. The receptors come from a woman at least 80 years old in a cohort sampled during active or convalescent COVID-19.

The chain links TRBV27 to TRBJ1-3; D not resolved. V shed 5 bases and J shed 7 bases, with 15 bases lying between them. The CDR3 spans 14 residues. The germline V gene has CDR1 MNHEY and CDR2 SMNVEV (reference sequence). The chain's CDR3 is CASSPNGRVNTIYF. DNA of the CDR3: TGTGCCAGCAGTCCCAATGGGAGGGTCAACACCATATATTTT.

The rearrangement joins TRBV9 to TRBJ1-3; a weak D match, TRBD1 (5 bases). The CDR3 is 13 amino acids. The germline CDR1 and CDR2 sequences are SGDLS and YYNGEE. V lost 4 bases and J 11 bases, leaving 16 bases between the germline ends. The CDR3 spells CASSSGTEGSIYF. The CDR3 nucleotides are TGTGCCAGCAGCTCGGGGACTGAGGGTTCCATATATTTT.

The chain is built from TRBV3-1 (or the pseudogene TRBV3-2) and TRBJ1-1, with TRBD1 identical over 8 bases. V shed 4 bases, J shed 3 bases, and the junction held 7 bases outside the gene matches. This CDR3 comprises 15 residues. Germline-derived CDR1 and CDR2 are LGHDT and YNNKEL (reference sequence). CDR3 amino acids: CASSLQGTGDTEAFF. CDR3 DNA sequence: TGTGCCAGCAGCCTTCAAGGGACAGGAGACACTGAAGCTTTCTTT.